Following are 26 T cell receptor beta chains from one sample sequenced in a study of T cell responses to AZD1222 COVID-19 vaccine. Assay used: immunoSEQ multiplex PCR; TCRdb lists only in-frame clones, some missing. The sample holds some 140,000 clones; less than 90% are singletons and the top ten take 5.5% to 6%. Sequences were derived from peripheral blood, sampled on day 0 of MenACWY control vaccination. All receptors derive from an adult in good health.

This chain joins TRBV7-2 and TRBJ2-7; D call uncertain. Per germline, CDR1 SGHTA and CDR2 FQGNSA. The V and J ends lost 6 bases and 8 bases respectively, with 14 bases between them. This CDR3 region has 12 residues. CDR3 region: CASRSGSSQQYF. CDR3 coding DNA: TGTGCCAGCAGATCCGGGTCTTCCCAGCAGTACTTC.

The gene calls are TRBV13 and TRBJ2-7; D uncertain. Between the trimmed V and J ends, which lost 3 bases and 0 bases, there was a span of 6 bases. The length of the CDR3 is 13 residues. The germline V gene has CDR1 PRHDT and CDR2 FYEKMQ (reference sequence). CDR3 DNA sequence: TGTGCCAGCAGCTTCAAGAGCTCCTACGAGCAGTACGTC. Its protein is CASSFKSSYEQYV.

This clone was found once. The rearrangement uses TRBV27 and TRBJ1-2; D perhaps matches TRBD1 (6 bases). Germline V lookup: CDR1 MNHEY, CDR2 SMNVEV (reference sequence). Trimming pared 5 bases from V and 4 bases from J, leaving 20 bases between. This CDR3 contains 16 residues. The CDR3 loop reads CASSTMLGGARYGYTF. As DNA, the CDR3 is TGTGCCAGCAGTACCATGTTGGGGGGGGCGCGCTATGGCTACACCTTC.

In nucleotides, the CDR3 is TGTGCCTGGAGTCGACAGGGAAATGGCTACGAGCAGTACTTC. It codes for CAWSRQGNGYEQYF. The chain joins TRBV30 to TRBJ2-7, with 7 nucleotides matching TRBD1. CDR1 and CDR2 (germline): GTSNPN, SVGIG (reference sequence). The CDR3 consists of 14 residues. V dropped 2 bases and J dropped 3; count of bases not matched to a gene: 7.

The chain couples TRBV4-3 to TRBJ1-2; D not resolved. The length of the CDR3 is 17 residues. Germline V lookup: CDR1 LGHNA, CDR2 YSLEER. Trimming removed 1 base from V and 4 bases from J, with 19 bases in between. The chain's CDR3 is CASSQGGGRRSVYGYTF. The CDR3 DNA reads as TGCGCCAGCAGCCAAGGGGGTGGAAGGCGCTCCGTCTATGGCTACACCTTC.

The CDR3 is CASSHKGLEAFF. The CDR3 nucleotides read TGTGCCAGCAGTCATAAGGGACTTGAAGCTTTCTTT. The genes are TRBV12-3 or TRBV12-4 and TRBJ1-1, with TRBD1 as a possible D gene (5 bases). The CDR3 covers 12 residues. V dropped 5 bases and J dropped 7 bases, with 11 bases sitting between them.

V gene TRBV2 combines with J gene TRBJ2-7; D unclear. Trimming cost V 7 bases and J 2 bases, with 12 bases left between them. The CDR3 covers 13 residues. Germline lookup yields CDR1 SNHLY and CDR2 FYNNEI. In nucleotides, the CDR3 is TGTGCCAGCACCGGCGGAATGACCTACGAGCAGTACTTC. It translates to CASTGGMTYEQYF.

The chain carries TRBV2 and TRBJ2-7; D gene unclear. The length of the CDR3 is 13 residues. The germline V and J ends were trimmed by 4 bases and 6 bases, with 13 bases remaining between them. From germline, CDR1 is SNHLY and CDR2 FYNNEI. In DNA form, the CDR3 reads TGTGCCAGCAGTGCCCCCAGGACGGGCGAGCAGTACTTC. It is translated as CASSAPRTGEQYF. The whole variable domain, filled in from reference TRBV2 and TRBJ2-7, reads EPEVTQTPSHQVTQMGQEVILRCVPISNHLYFYWYRQILGQKVEFLVSFYNNEISEKSEIFDDQFSVERPDGSNFTLKIRSTKLEDSAMYFCASSAPRTGEQYFGPGTRLTVT.

V and J are TRBV6-5 and TRBJ1-2; D is ambiguous. The CDR3 has 14 amino acids. Trimming shortened V by 0 bases and J by 8 bases, and 13 bases separated the two germline ends. Per germline, CDR1 MNHEY and CDR2 SVGAGI. In DNA form, the CDR3 reads TGTGCCAGCAGTTACTCGACCAGCGGCTACGGCTACACCTTC. Amino acids: CASSYSTSGYGYTF.

The chain links TRBV30 to TRBJ1-5; D unclear. The CDR3 contains 13 residues. The germline CDR1 and CDR2 sequences are GTSNPN and SVGIG (reference sequence). The V end was cut by 1 base, the J end by 7 bases, with 11 bases between. CDR3 DNA: TGTGCCTGGAGTGAAAGTGGGCCACAGCCCCAGCATTTT. This translates into CAWSESGPQPQHF. Looking up the rest from reference TRBV30 and TRBJ1-5 gives the full variable domain: SQTIHQWPATLVQPVGSPLSLECTVEGTSNPNLYWYRQAAGRGLQLLFYSVGIGQISSEVPQNLSASRPQDRQFILSSKKLLLSDSGFYLCAWSESGPQPQHFGDGTRLSIL.

V and J are TRBV11-2 and TRBJ2-7, with 8 bases identical to TRBD2. The V gene end was trimmed by 3 bases and the J gene end by 4 bases; junction bases not matched to a gene: 5. Germline V gene sequence: CDR1 SGHAT, CDR2 FQNNGV. The CDR3 has 14 residues. The CDR3 coding sequence is TGTGCCAGCAGCTTCATAGCGGGATCTTACGAGCAGTACTTC. Translated, it gives CASSFIAGSYEQYF.

The chain carries TRBV20-1 and TRBJ2-1; 11 bases agree with TRBD2. Germline V gene lookup returns CDR1 DFQATT and CDR2 SNEGSKA (reference sequence). Trimming took 3 bases from V and 4 from J; bases not matched to a gene: 8. This CDR3 is 16 amino acids long. The CDR3 DNA sequence: TGCAGTGCTAGTAAGGCTAGCGGGGGGCCGTACAATGAGCAGTTCTTC. Protein: CSASKASGGPYNEQFF.

V usage is TRBV7-9 and J usage is TRBJ1-2, with D maybe TRBD1 (6 bases). V was pared by 5 bases and J by 4 bases, with 20 bases between. Germline lookup yields CDR1 SEHNR and CDR2 FQNEAQ (reference sequence). CDR3 length: 16 residues. CDR3 residues: CASSPLSGVGSYGYTF. In nucleotides, the CDR3 is TGTGCCAGCAGCCCATTGTCAGGGGTGGGATCCTATGGCTACACCTTC.

The chain has TRBV29-1 and TRBJ1-1; D is perhaps TRBD1 (6 bases). This CDR3 has 13 residues. In germline, CDR1 is SQVTM, CDR2 ANQGSEA. Between the trimmed V and J ends, which lost 3 bases and 4 bases, there was a span of 12 bases. In DNA form, the CDR3 reads TGCAGCGTTGAGACAGGCAGGGGCACTGAAGCTTTCTTT. It is translated as CSVETGRGTEAFF.

The chain uses TRBV5-1 and TRBJ2-1, with 8 nucleotides matching TRBD1. The CDR3 extends over 15 amino acids. Germline V CDR1 and CDR2: SGHRS, YFSETQ. V gave up 4 bases and J gave up 3 bases; unmatched junction bases: 6. The CDR3 loop is CASSPTGVSYNEQFF. The CDR3 coding sequence is TGCGCCAGCAGCCCGACAGGGGTAAGCTACAATGAGCAGTTCTTC.

This rearrangement joins TRBV19 to TRBJ2-5, with D uncertain. V shed 4 bases and J shed 4 bases, with 7 bases lying between them. Germline V CDR1 and CDR2: LNHDA, SQIVND (reference sequence). The length of the CDR3 is 12 residues. The CDR3 sequence: CASSRVPETQYF. CDR3 DNA: TGTGCCAGTAGTAGGGTTCCAGAGACCCAGTACTTC.

The chain joins TRBV5-1 to TRBJ2-7; the D is unclear. V gave up 3 bases and J gave up 2 bases, with 12 bases separating them. The CDR3 length is 14 residues. From germline, CDR1 is SGHRS and CDR2 YFSETQ. This CDR3 is CASSSPDGTYEQYF. The CDR3 DNA sequence: TGCGCCAGCAGCTCTCCGGACGGAACCTACGAGCAGTACTTC.

The chain couples TRBV27 to TRBJ1-2, with TRBD1 identical over 10 bases. Germline V gene lookup returns CDR1 MNHEY and CDR2 SMNVEV (reference sequence). The J segment lost 4 bases and the V segment lost 4 bases, leaving 9 bases of the junction unmatched. This CDR3 has 16 amino acids. CDR3 protein: CASSSRDRGLLYGYTF. The CDR3 nucleotides are TGTGCCAGCAGTTCCCGGGACAGGGGACTACTCTATGGCTACACCTTC.

This sequence joins TRBV6-6 and TRBJ1-2, with D perhaps matching TRBD1 (5 bases). Germline V gene sequence: CDR1 MNHNY, CDR2 SVGAGI (reference sequence). Trimming removed 6 bases at V and 2 bases at J, with 10 bases between. The CDR3 extends over 13 amino acids. CDR3 region: CASRRGSNYGYTF. DNA for the CDR3: TGTGCCAGCAGAAGGGGCTCCAACTATGGCTACACCTTC.

The CDR3 DNA reads TGTGCCAGCAGGGATTCTGGGACAGTTGAAGCTTTCTTT. Its translation: CASRDSGTVEAFF. The V gene is TRBV6-5, the J gene TRBJ1-1, with 7 bases matching TRBD1. Germline V gene lookup returns CDR1 MNHEY and CDR2 SVGAGI. The CDR3 consists of 13 residues. V shed 6 bases, J shed 7 bases, and the junction held 8 bases outside the gene matches.

This chain links TRBV7-8 with TRBJ1-2; the D gene is possibly TRBD1 (6 bases). The germline V and J ends were trimmed by 5 bases and 4 bases, with 17 bases remaining between them. The germline V gene encodes CDR1 SGHVS and CDR2 FQNEAQ. The length of the CDR3 is 15 residues. The CDR3: CASSRGGVDGYGYTF. CDR3 DNA sequence: TGTGCCAGCAGCCGAGGGGGAGTCGATGGCTATGGCTACACCTTC.

V gene TRBV5-1 combines with J gene TRBJ1-5; D might be TRBD1 (6 bases). CDR3 length: 15 amino acids. V was clipped by 3 bases and J by 5 bases, with 15 bases between them. Germline loops: CDR1 SGHRS, CDR2 YFSETQ. The CDR3 DNA follows: TGCGCCAGCAGCTCGGTGGGAGGGGGTGATCAGCCCCAGCATTTT. Amino acid sequence: CASSSVGGGDQPQHF.

The chain is built from TRBV14 and TRBJ2-1, with 7 positions matching TRBD2. This CDR3 is 14 amino acids long. V was clipped by 4 bases and J by 5 bases; unmatched bases: 5. The germline gives CDR1 SGHDN, CDR2 FVKESK. The CDR3 sequence is CASSPSAGDNEQFF. CDR3 nucleotides: TGTGCCAGCAGCCCGTCGGCGGGAGACAATGAGCAGTTCTTC.

The chain joins TRBV11-3 to TRBJ2-7; D is unresolved. This CDR3 contains 12 residues. The V end was cut by 5 bases, the J end by 4 bases, with 9 bases between. Germline assignment: CDR1 SGHNT and CDR2 YENEEA. The CDR3 coding sequence is TGTGCCAGCAGCCCGGCTGGATACGAGCAGTACTTC. Amino acid sequence: CASSPAGYEQYF.

V gene TRBV20-1 combines with J gene TRBJ1-6; weak D call: TRBD1 (6 bases). Deletions cut 3 bases from V and 6 bases from J, with 12 bases between. The CDR3 has 14 residues. Looked up from germline, CDR1 is DFQATT and CDR2 is SNEGSKA (reference sequence). The CDR3 bases are TGCAGTGCTAGTACACAGGGCCCTAATTCACCCCTCCACTTT. Translating gives CSASTQGPNSPLHF.

This clone was seen a single time. The rearrangement uses TRBV14 and TRBJ2-7, with D possibly TRBD2 on 5 matching bases. The CDR3 is 14 amino acids. The germline V gene encodes CDR1 SGHDN and CDR2 FVKESK. V was pared by 4 bases and J by 2 bases, with 12 bases between. CDR3: CASSPRTGTYEQYF. As DNA, the CDR3 is TGTGCCAGCAGCCCCCGGACGGGAACCTACGAGCAGTACTTC.